These T cell receptor beta chains were read from a single sample in a study of T cell changes during pregnancy in multiple sclerosis. Generated by immunoSEQ multiplex PCR, the TCRdb table keeps only in-frame clones and is missing some. The sample holds 60,000 to 90,000 clones, around 90% seen once. This specimen consisted of peripheral blood, obtained in the first trimester of pregnancy. The source is a female donor in good health, enrolled as a control in a pregnancy study. Each CDR3 is given without its conserved first and last residue. The D gene is left open where the match is weak. Size is stated for part of the rows, as once, few or many counts, or as a class when the clone is expanded.

CDR3aa,j_gene,d_gene,v_gene,abundance
ASSGLAGGSEETQY,TRBJ2-5,TRBD2,TRBV6-1,.
ASSSTGNTEAF,TRBJ1-1,.,TRBV5-6,.
ASSIVGGNYGYT,TRBJ1-2,.,TRBV19,.
ASSQGVASGSVRETQY,TRBJ2-5,TRBD2,TRBV14,.
ASSKGTSGSFDTQY,TRBJ2-3,.,TRBV21-1,.
ASRPRTGKDAYT,TRBJ1-2,.,TRBV7-9,.
ASSSSGTDYNEQF,TRBJ2-1,TRBD1,TRBV6-5,once
SVDLARGNIQY,TRBJ2-4,.,TRBV29-1,.
ASSLDGGLAGREQF,TRBJ2-1,TRBD2,TRBV7-2,.
ASSLPGLDYEQY,TRBJ2-7,TRBD2,TRBV4-1,.
ASSGRVSYEQY,TRBJ2-7,.,TRBV5-1,.
ASSPIGGSDTEAF,TRBJ1-1,TRBD1,TRBV5-6,.
ASSLRSGTQVRDTQY,TRBJ2-3,.,TRBV5-1,.
ASSRDRGLREQY,TRBJ2-7,TRBD1,TRBV7-2,.
ASSQAGIQGGLYNEQF,TRBJ2-1,.,TRBV4-1,.
ASSPTGLEQY,TRBJ2-7,.,TRBV27,.
ASSLAGLDEQF,TRBJ2-1,TRBD2,TRBV19,.
ASVRARAGELF,TRBJ2-2,.,TRBV2,.
ASSPTFPGTGDFYT,TRBJ1-2,TRBD1,TRBV7-9,.
ASSLVLNTEAF,TRBJ1-1,.,TRBV5-1,.
ASRRGQRPNEQF,TRBJ2-1,TRBD1,TRBV19,once
ASSIGQNSYEQY,TRBJ2-7,.,TRBV19,.
SVQTGDEQY,TRBJ2-7,TRBD1,TRBV29-1,.
ASRTPGESEAF,TRBJ1-1,.,TRBV28,.
ASSASWNTEAF,TRBJ1-1,.,TRBV19,few
ASSYWDNQETQY,TRBJ2-5,.,TRBV6-5,.
ASTPGTGLAGWETQY,TRBJ2-5,.,TRBV5-6,.
ASSLARRLADNEQF,TRBJ2-1,.,TRBV7-6,.
ASRALPNQPQH,TRBJ1-5,.,TRBV6-1,.
ASSPQGATGELF,TRBJ2-2,.,TRBV18,.
ASSLISGIRTDTQY,TRBJ2-3,TRBD2,TRBV5-4,.
AMEGPAGELF,TRBJ2-2,.,TRBV7-9,.
ASKAEDRSYEQY,TRBJ2-7,.,TRBV5-1,once
ASSAHPDGLYT,TRBJ1-2,.,TRBV7-2,.
ASSFGGDRYNEQF,TRBJ2-1,.,TRBV5-1,.
AIGDSGLTEQF,TRBJ2-1,TRBD2,TRBV6-6,.
ASSWGGQGAYEQY,TRBJ2-7,.,TRBV5-1,.
ASSSGIYNEQF,TRBJ2-1,TRBD2,TRBV27,.
ASSSWTGGSEKLF,TRBJ1-4,TRBD1,TRBV9,.
AWSAGLALVGEQF,TRBJ2-1,TRBD2,TRBV30,.